Described below is a single TCR beta chain sequence and its context. Antigen unknown. Before the COVID-19 pandemic, during about 2010-2018, CD4+ T cells were taken from unexposed donors. Cryopreserved PBMCs were CD4-enriched, then split into naive and memory cells. This sample stems from a study of CD4 T cells in relation to SARS-CoV-2 and coronaviruses. The table came from immunoSEQ multiplex PCR; TCRdb's copy has only in-frame clones and leaves some out. The sample yields approximately 70,000 clones, over 90% seen once. V dropped 4 bases and J dropped 5 bases, with 17 bases sitting between them. The CDR3 extends over 15 amino acids. Germline V lookup: CDR1 KGHSH, CDR2 LQKENI. Study outcomes and limitations: The assay detects memory recall responses, not culture-primed primary responses.

The chain recombines TRBV18 with TRBJ1-2; a weak D match, TRBD1 (6 bases). Specimen: naive CD4+ T cells from PBMCs. The subset denotes: naive CD4+ T cells isolated by negative enrichment. This receptor was obtained from a human donor in good health. Written as DNA, the CDR3 is TGTGCCAGCTCACTGAACAGGGCCGAGGATTATGGCTACACCTTC. This encodes CASSLNRAEDYGYTF.